Here is one TCR beta chain with its context. This sequence may be a read error, since a much larger clone differs from it by one base. The sample is drawn from a study of neurological immune-mediated disorders. The V gene's germline CDR1 is SGHTA and CDR2 FQGNSA. This CDR3 region has 13 residues. Time point noted: longitudinal time-point 2. A total of 2 million PBMCs stored at -80 degrees C provided the unsorted libraries. TCRdb used MiXCR to reprocess the 5' RACE reads, holding one entry per CDR3 protein. Counted here are some 50,000 distinct CDR3 sequences, around 13% occurring once; the ten biggest clones make up 3.5% to 5.5%.

The specimen sequenced was PBMCs. The V and J genes are TRBV7-2 and TRBJ1-1; 8 bases line up with TRBD1. The TCR was taken from a male donor with HTLV-1-associated myelopathy (HAM/TSP). The CDR3 spells CASSVTGGTDAFF. As DNA, the CDR3 is TGTGCCAGCAGCGTAACAGGGGGAACTGATGCTTTCTTT.